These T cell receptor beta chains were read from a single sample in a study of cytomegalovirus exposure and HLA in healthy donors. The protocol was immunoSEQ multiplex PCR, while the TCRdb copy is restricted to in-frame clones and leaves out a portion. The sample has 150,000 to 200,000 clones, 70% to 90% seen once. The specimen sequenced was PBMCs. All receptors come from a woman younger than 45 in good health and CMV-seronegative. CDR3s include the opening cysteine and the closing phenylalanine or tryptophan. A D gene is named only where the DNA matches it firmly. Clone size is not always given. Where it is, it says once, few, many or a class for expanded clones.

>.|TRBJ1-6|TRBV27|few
CASSERANSPLHF
TGTGCCAGCAGTGAGAGGGCAAATTCACCCCTCCACTTT
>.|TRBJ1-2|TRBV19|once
CASSSQGPNNYGYTF
TGTGCCAGTAGTTCGCAGGGACCGAATAACTATGGCTACACCTTC
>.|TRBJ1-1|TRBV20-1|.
CSASGHTEAFF
TGCAGTGCTAGTGGGCACACTGAAGCTTTCTTT
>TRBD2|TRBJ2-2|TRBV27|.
CASSLSFEERENGGGELFF
TGTGCCAGCAGTTTATCGTTTGAAGAGCGGGAGAATGGAGGAGGGGAGCTGTTTTTT
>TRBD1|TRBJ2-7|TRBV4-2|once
CASSQGQGSYEQYF
TGTGCCAGCAGCCAGGGACAGGGTTCCTACGAGCAGTACTTC
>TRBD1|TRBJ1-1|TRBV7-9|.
CASSPTGVGEAFF
TGTGCCAGCAGTCCGACAGGGGTTGGGGAAGCTTTCTTT
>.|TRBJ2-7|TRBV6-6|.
CASSTDSSYEQYF
TGTGCCAGCAGTACAGACTCCTCCTACGAGCAGTACTTC
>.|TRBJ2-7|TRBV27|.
CASSLSRGPRTVYEQYF
TGTGCCAGCAGTCTAAGCAGGGGACCCCGAACGGTATACGAGCAGTACTTC
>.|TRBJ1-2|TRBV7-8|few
CASSLSRDNYGYTF
TGTGCCAGCAGCTTATCCAGGGATAACTATGGCTACACCTTC
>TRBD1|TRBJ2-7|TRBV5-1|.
CASSLSGQGYEQYF
TGCGCCAGCAGCCTCTCGGGACAGGGATACGAGCAGTACTTC
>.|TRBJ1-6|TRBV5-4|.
CARGQGLSYNSPLHF
TGTGCCCGCGGGCAGGGGCTCTCCTATAATTCACCCCTCCACTTT
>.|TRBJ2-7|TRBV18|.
CASSPTGLPLNEQYF
TGTGCCAGCTCACCAACAGGGTTACCTCTAAACGAGCAGTACTTC
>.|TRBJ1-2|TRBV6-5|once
CASSYSASYGYTF
TGTGCCAGCAGTTACTCTGCTAGCTATGGCTACACCTTC
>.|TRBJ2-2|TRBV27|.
CASRVLGRGSGELFF
TGTGCCAGCAGGGTTTTAGGCAGGGGATCCGGGGAGCTGTTTTTT
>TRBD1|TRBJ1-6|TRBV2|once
CASRDSLSRDSPLHF
TGTGCCAGCCGGGACAGCCTTTCACGAGATTCACCCCTCCACTTT
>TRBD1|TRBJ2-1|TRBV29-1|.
CSVAGTASSSYNEQFF
TGCAGCGTTGCCGGGACAGCTTCTAGCTCCTACAATGAGCAGTTCTTC
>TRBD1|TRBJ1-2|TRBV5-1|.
CASSWIGGDYGYTF
TGCGCCAGCAGCTGGATAGGGGGCGACTATGGCTACACCTTC
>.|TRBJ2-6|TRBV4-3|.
CASSQLSTPGANVLTF
TGCGCCAGCAGCCAACTGTCGACTCCTGGGGCCAACGTCCTGACTTTC
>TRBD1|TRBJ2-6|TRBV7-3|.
CASRRLGTEAGANVLTF
TGTGCCAGCAGGAGACTCGGGACAGAGGCTGGGGCCAACGTCCTGACTTTC
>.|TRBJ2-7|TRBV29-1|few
CSVESSDYEQYF
TGCAGCGTTGAATCTAGCGACTACGAGCAGTACTTC
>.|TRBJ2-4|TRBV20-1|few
CSAGGNNIQYF
TGCAGTGCTGGCGGGAACAACATTCAGTACTTC
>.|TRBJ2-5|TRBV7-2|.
CASSLSGPRETQYF
TGTGCCAGCAGCTTAAGTGGCCCTCGGGAGACCCAGTACTTC